The sequence of this T cell receptor (delta chain) was determined in a study of gamma-delta T cells after stem cell transplantation. TCRdb reanalysed the RT-PCR reads via CATT. The sample yields around 1,300 delta-chain clones, about 25% seen once. Trimming cost V 5 bases and J 2 bases; bases outside gene matches: 7. The CDR3 sequence is 15 residues long. Looked up from germline, CDR1 is GEAIGNYY and CDR2 is EKD. Of note for this clone: A far larger clone is just one base off, so this is likely a read error.

This chain links TRDV2 with TRDJ1; 10 nucleotides match TRDD3. The sequencing sample was made of gamma-delta T cells. This TCR was sampled from a human donor. It is not recorded whose cells these are; they may come from a transplant donor. This CDR3 reads CACVLLGDATDKLIF. CDR3 in DNA: TGTGCCTGTGTCCTACTGGGGGATGCGACCGATAAACTCATCTTT.